This passage covers 28 T cell receptor beta chains from one sample sequenced in a study of T cells in Graves' hyperthyroidism and ophthalmopathy. RNA transcripts were the template for amplifying TCR beta CDR3 regions. During a first-round RT-PCR of the TCR CDR3, the HTBI primer set was used. In TCRdb, the multiplex PCR reads were re-called with MiXCR into one record per CDR3 protein. The top ten clones hold around a third of a sample with about 350,000 distinct CDR3 sequences, roughly 15% of them seen once. The source material was blood. The receptors come from a woman aged 30 to 39 with Graves' hyperthyroidism that later progressed to Graves' ophthalmopathy.

This clonotype was observed many times. One end of the junction does not line up with germline, which may come from a read error. The chain employs TRBV12-3 or TRBV12-4 and TRBJ2-3; no definite D call. The CDR3 has 14 residues. The DNA for the CDR3 is TGTGCCAGCGGTTTGGGTTTGGGGACAGATACGCAGTATTTT. Amino acid sequence: CASGLGLGTDTQYF.

This clonotype was recorded many times. The genes are TRBV5-5 and TRBJ2-7, with 9 nucleotides matching TRBD1. Trimming removed 2 bases from V and 5 bases from J; junction bases left unmatched: 5. Germline V gene data show CDR1 as SGHKS and CDR2 as YYEKEE (reference sequence). The CDR3 is made up of 14 amino acids. The CDR3 is CASSFDRGRDEQYF. For the CDR3, the DNA is TGTGCCAGCAGCTTCGACAGGGGGAGGGACGAGCAGTACTTC.

This clonotype was detected ten times or more. V gene TRBV28 combines with J gene TRBJ2-1, with 7 bases aligning to TRBD2. This CDR3 is built from 16 residues. V was pared by 2 bases and J by 3 bases, with 7 bases of the junction left unmatched. Germline loops: CDR1 MDHEN, CDR2 SYDVKM. CDR3 nucleotide sequence: TGTGCCAGCAGTTTAGGAGCGGGGAGTTTCTACAATGAGCAGTTCTTC. Translating it yields CASSLGAGSFYNEQFF.

The chain recombines TRBV4-1 with TRBJ2-3, with D possibly TRBD2 on 5 matching bases. The CDR3 is made up of 16 amino acids. Between the trimmed V and J ends, which lost 1 base and 5 bases, there was a span of 16 bases. Germline V lookup: CDR1 MGHRA, CDR2 YSYEKL. The CDR3 loop is CASSQVSERRGDTQYF. CDR3 bases: TGCGCCAGCAGCCAAGTATCAGAGCGGAGAGGAGATACGCAGTATTTT.

This clonotype was detected many times. This rearrangement joins TRBV7-6 to TRBJ2-3; no clear D. Between the trimmed V and J ends, which lost 2 bases and 4 bases, there was a span of 10 bases. The germline V gene encodes CDR1 SGHVS and CDR2 FNYEAQ. The CDR3 length is 14 residues. CDR3 sequence reads: CASSLNTAADTQYF. The CDR3 DNA reads TGTGCCAGCAGCTTAAACACGGCCGCAGATACGCAGTATTTT.

At least ten counts were recorded for this clonotype. CDR3 in DNA: TGTGCCAGCAGTGTAGGTGTTGAAGCTTTCTTT. Protein: CASSVGVEAFF. The rearrangement links TRBV2 to TRBJ1-1; no clear D gene. The germline gives CDR1 SNHLY, CDR2 FYNNEI. The CDR3 sequence is 11 residues long. V was trimmed by 4 bases and J by 7 bases, leaving 7 bases between them. The variable domain in full, with the rest retrieved from reference TRBV2 and TRBJ1-1, is EPEVTQTPSHQVTQMGQEVILRCVPISNHLYFYWYRQILGQKVEFLVSFYNNEISEKSEIFDDQFSVERPDGSNFTLKIRSTKLEDSAMYFCASSVGVEAFFGQGTRLTVV.

The V call is TRBV27, the J call TRBJ1-2; the match to TRBD1 covers 10 bases. The CDR3 spans 13 residues. In germline, CDR1 is MNHEY, CDR2 SMNVEV (reference sequence). Unmatched junction bases numbered 5, after V lost 5 bases and J lost 8 bases. The CDR3 nucleotides are TGTGCCAGCAGTAGGGGACAGGGGCAGGGCTACACCTTC. Translated, it gives CASSRGQGQGYTF.

This clonotype occurred many times. The rearrangement links TRBV3-1 to TRBJ2-3; 9 positions agree with TRBD2. Trimming at V came to 0 bases and at J to 9 bases, leaving 7 bases not matched to a gene. The germline gives CDR1 LGHDT, CDR2 YNNKEL (reference sequence). The CDR3 covers 15 residues. CDR3 sequence: CASSQDPGLASTQYF. CDR3 DNA: TGTGCCAGCAGCCAAGACCCGGGACTAGCATCCACGCAGTATTTT.

This sequence joins TRBV9 and TRBJ2-1; 9 bases are shared with TRBD2. CDR1 is SGDLS and CDR2 is YYNGEE in the germline V gene. This CDR3 has 16 amino acids. The ends lost 0 bases at V and 6 bases at J; junction bases unmatched: 7. CDR3 in DNA: TGTGCCAGCAGCGTAGGAGGGCTAGCGGGGCTCAATGAGCAGTTCTTC. The encoded protein is CASSVGGLAGLNEQFF. Full variable domain (remainder filled in from reference TRBV9 and TRBJ2-1): DSGVTQTPKHLITATGQRVTLRCSPRSGDLSVYWYQQSLDQGLQFLIQYYNGEERAKGNILERFSAQQFPDLHSELNLSSLELGDSALYFCASSVGGLAGLNEQFFGPGTRLTVL.

This clonotype was seen more than once but under ten times. V is TRBV28 and J is TRBJ1-2, with unresolved D. Per germline, CDR1 MDHEN and CDR2 SYDVKM. The CDR3 sequence is 15 residues long. Trimming removed 8 bases at V and 1 base at J, with 17 bases between. The CDR3 sequence: CASRESGGVNYGYTF. The DNA for the CDR3 is TGTGCCAGCCGTGAATCAGGAGGAGTTAACTATGGCTACACCTTC.

This clonotype was picked up many times. This chain uses TRBV15 with TRBJ1-2; D gene uncertain. Germline loops: CDR1 LNHNV, CDR2 YYDKDF (reference sequence). This CDR3 region has 15 residues. Trimming removed 0 bases at V and 3 bases at J, with 11 bases between. CDR3: CATSRDRSQDYGYTF. The CDR3 DNA reads TGTGCCACCAGCAGAGATAGGAGTCAGGACTATGGCTACACCTTC.

This clonotype has only a few counts. The V gene is TRBV20-1, the J gene TRBJ2-1, with TRBD2 identical over 11 bases. The V and J ends lost 3 bases and 6 bases, in that order; junction bases with no gene match: 10. CDR1 DFQATT and CDR2 SNEGSKA come from the germline V gene (reference sequence). This CDR3 has 16 amino acids. This CDR3 reads CSARETSGSIINEQFF. Written as DNA, the CDR3 is TGCAGTGCTAGGGAAACTAGCGGGAGCATAATCAATGAGCAGTTCTTC.

As regards this clonotype: Without the conserved terminal phenylalanine or tryptophan, this CDR3 likely stems from a read error. This chain connects TRBV9 to TRBJ1-2; 11 bases map to TRBD1. CDR1 SGDLS and CDR2 YYNGEE come from the germline V gene. V trimming: 4 bases; J trimming: 5 bases; junction bases outside the gene matches: 7. CDR3 length: 15 amino acids. CDR3 region: CASSMDRGRFYGYTL. The CDR3 coding sequence is TGTGCCAGCAGCATGGACAGGGGGCGATTTTATGGCTACACCCTC.

Comment on this clonotype: A much bigger clone sits one base away, suggesting this may be a read error. The rearrangement uses TRBV18 and TRBJ2-7; 7 nucleotides match TRBD1. The CDR3 is 14 residues long. Germline V gene data show CDR1 as KGHSH and CDR2 as LQKENI. This chain's CDR3 is CASSREGGAYKQYF. The DNA for the CDR3 is TGTGCCAGCTCTCGGGAAGGGGGCGCCTACAAGCAGTACTTC. Together with reference TRBV18 and TRBJ2-7, the CDR3 gives the full variable domain: NAGVMQNPRHLVRRRGQEARLRCSPMKGHSHVYWYRQLPEEGLKFMVYLQKENIIDESGMPKERFSAEFPKEGPSILRIQQVVRGDSAAYFCASSREGGAYKQYFGPGTRLTVT.

The chain links TRBV29-1 to TRBJ1-2; D possibly corresponds to TRBD1 (5 bases). The V gene's germline CDR1 is SQVTM and CDR2 ANQGSEA. The CDR3 is 12 amino acids. Trimming shortened V by 7 bases and J by 3 bases, and 12 bases separated the two germline ends. This chain's CDR3 is CSAGVGDYGYTF. The CDR3 DNA reads TGCAGCGCTGGGGTGGGGGACTATGGCTACACCTTC.

Many counts were recorded for this clonotype. The V and J genes are TRBV12-3 or TRBV12-4 and TRBJ1-2, with D uncertain. Trimming left V 6 bases short and J 0 bases short, with 17 bases between. This CDR3 comprises 16 residues. CDR3 in DNA: TGTGCCAGCAGCCAGACGGCGTCTCGAGCTAACTATGGCTACACCTTC. Translating it yields CASSQTASRANYGYTF.

At least ten counts were recorded for this clonotype. The rearrangement links TRBV27 to TRBJ2-7; D is perhaps TRBD2 (5 bases). Germline CDR1 is MNHEY and CDR2 is SMNVEV (reference sequence). The CDR3 has 16 amino acids. Trimming took off 2 bases at V and 0 bases at J, with 14 bases between the two ends. The CDR3 loop is CASSLGGEGSSYEQYF. DNA of the CDR3: TGTGCCAGCAGTTTAGGTGGAGAGGGAAGCTCCTACGAGCAGTACTTC.

This clonotype was seen repeatedly, ten times or more. The CDR3 coding sequence is TGTGCCACCGGCCCAGGGACGGACTATGGCTACACCTTC. Translating it yields CATGPGTDYGYTF. The V gene is TRBV27, the J gene TRBJ1-2, with a possible D match to TRBD1 (5 bases). Germline CDR1 and CDR2: MNHEY and SMNVEV (reference sequence). V was shortened by 10 bases and J by 3 bases, with 15 bases between the two germline ends. This CDR3 contains 13 residues.

This clonotype was seen ten or more times. The rearrangement links TRBV7-9 to TRBJ2-5, with TRBD2 as a possible D gene (6 bases). This CDR3 is 14 amino acids long. Germline CDR1 is SEHNR and CDR2 is FQNEAQ (reference sequence). V lost 1 base to trimming and J lost 2 bases, with 8 bases between them. The CDR3 loop reads CASSLGAGQETQYF. The DNA of the CDR3 is TGTGCCAGCAGCTTAGGGGCGGGACAAGAGACCCAGTACTTC.

This clonotype was detected ten times or more. The chain uses TRBV10-2 and TRBJ1-4; D is undetermined. Between the trimmed V and J ends, which lost 4 bases and 0 bases, there was a span of 21 bases. CDR1 WSHSY and CDR2 SAAADI come from the germline V gene. CDR3 length: 19 residues. The CDR3 sequence: CASSGSWAGLAATNEKLFF. The DNA for the CDR3 is TGCGCCAGCAGTGGCTCCTGGGCTGGGTTGGCAGCAACTAATGAAAAACTGTTTTTT.

This clonotype was counted at least ten times. The chain employs TRBV6-1 and TRBJ1-1; tentative D call: TRBD1 (6 bases). CDR1 and CDR2 from the germline V gene are MNHNS and SASEGT. CDR3 size: 15 residues. V was cut by 6 bases and J by 11 bases, with 25 bases left in between. The CDR3 DNA sequence: TGTGCCAGCAGGACTTCTTTACAGGGCGTCGGATTGGCTTTCTTT. This gives the protein CASRTSLQGVGLAFF.

The CDR3, as DNA: TGTGCCAGTAGATCTGGATACGAGCAGTACTTC. Its protein product is CASRSGYEQYF. V and J are TRBV19 and TRBJ2-7; no clear D. CDR3 length equals 11 residues. The germline CDR1 and CDR2 sequences are LNHDA and SQIVND (reference sequence). Trimming cost V 6 bases and J 4 bases, with 7 bases left between them.

The chain employs TRBV10-3 and TRBJ1-2, with D tentatively TRBD1 (5 bases). Germline assignment: CDR1 ENHRY and CDR2 SYGVKD. CDR3 length: 14 residues. Trimming stripped 0 bases from V and 0 bases from J, with 5 bases between. The CDR3 is CAISESGPNYGYTF. CDR3 in DNA: TGTGCCATCAGTGAGTCGGGGCCTAACTATGGCTACACCTTC.

This clonotype was counted ten times or more. The V gene is TRBV14, the J gene TRBJ1-5; tentatively, D is TRBD1 (5 bases). This CDR3 region has 13 residues. In germline, CDR1 is SGHDN, CDR2 FVKESK. The ends were cut back, 3 bases at V and 4 bases at J, with 7 bases in the middle. The CDR3 DNA reads TGTGCCAGCAGCCACGGGGGAAATCAGCCCCAGCATTTT. Protein product: CASSHGGNQPQHF.

The chain carries TRBV7-2 and TRBJ2-5, with D perhaps matching TRBD1 (6 bases). CDR1 is SGHTA and CDR2 is FQGNSA in the germline V gene. The V end lost 4 bases, the J end lost 7 bases, and 19 bases lay between the germline ends. There are 15 residues in the CDR3. This CDR3 is CASSSAAPVGGTQYF. The CDR3 DNA follows: TGTGCCAGCAGCTCCGCGGCCCCAGTAGGGGGGACCCAGTACTTC.

Many counts were recorded for this clonotype. For the CDR3, the DNA is TGTGCCAGCGTTATGACAGCTCCCAATCAGCCCCAGCATTTT. The encoded protein is CASVMTAPNQPQHF. V is TRBV28 and J is TRBJ1-5; possibly TRBD1 for D (5 bases). V was shortened by 8 bases and J by 3 bases, with 14 bases between the two germline ends. This CDR3 contains 14 residues. CDR1 and CDR2 (germline): MDHEN, SYDVKM.

This clonotype was found a few times. The rearrangement uses TRBV5-1 and TRBJ2-5; D remains ambiguous. Germline CDR1 reads SGHRS; CDR2 reads YFSETQ. This CDR3 is 14 amino acids long. V lost 0 bases, J lost 0 bases, and 6 bases lay in between. CDR3 amino acids: CASSLGWDQETQYF. The CDR3 DNA reads TGCGCCAGCAGCTTGGGATGGGACCAAGAGACCCAGTACTTC.

This clonotype was counted ten times or more. The chain links TRBV18 to TRBJ2-3, with 11 bases aligning to TRBD2. The CDR3 covers 14 residues. CDR1 and CDR2 (germline): KGHSH, LQKENI. The V and J ends lost 9 bases and 4 bases, in that order; junction bases with no gene match: 6. Written as DNA, the CDR3 is TGTGCCAGTAGTCCACTAGCGGGGGCAGATACGCAGTATTTT. This translates into CASSPLAGADTQYF.